These T cell receptor beta chains were read from a single sample in a study of blood T cell repertoires in COVID-19. TCRdb keeps only in-frame clones here, not all; method: immunoSEQ multiplex PCR. The sample lists 130,000 or so clones; roughly four fifths were seen once. The specimen was PBMCs or T cells enriched from blood (not recorded which). Receptors were obtained from a man aged 40-49 years with acute COVID-19. Each CDR3 is given with its conserved first and last residue. The D gene is left open where the match is weak. Some rows have no size entry. The others give once, few or many, or a class for an expanded clone.

j_call: TRBJ2-3; d_call: TRBD2; clone_size: .; v_call: TRBV5-1; cdr3_nt: TGCGCCAGCGGCTCAACGGGGGGGCGGAAAGATACGCAGTATTTT; cdr3_aa: CASGSTGGRKDTQYF
j_call: TRBJ2-7; d_call: .; clone_size: .; v_call: TRBV3-1/TRBV3-2; cdr3_nt: TGTGCCAGCAGCGAGGGAATCGGAAGGGGGTACGAGCAGTACTTC; cdr3_aa: CASSEGIGRGYEQYF
j_call: TRBJ2-6; d_call: TRBD1; clone_size: .; v_call: TRBV5-1; cdr3_nt: TGCGCCAGCAGTTCCCCACCGGGACAGAGCTCTGGGGCCAACGTCCTGACTTTC; cdr3_aa: CASSSPPGQSSGANVLTF
j_call: TRBJ1-4; d_call: .; clone_size: few; v_call: TRBV28; cdr3_nt: TGTGCCAGCAGTTTCGCGGGGGCTGGTGAAAAACTGTTTTTT; cdr3_aa: CASSFAGAGEKLFF
j_call: TRBJ1-6; d_call: .; clone_size: .; v_call: TRBV10-3; cdr3_nt: TGTGCCATCAGTGATGTCAGGGCCAATTCACCCCTCCACTTT; cdr3_aa: CAISDVRANSPLHF
j_call: TRBJ2-1; d_call: TRBD1; clone_size: .; v_call: TRBV2; cdr3_nt: TGTGCCAGCAGTACTGGGACAGGGTTCGGTGGTGAGCAGTTCTTC; cdr3_aa: CASSTGTGFGGEQFF
j_call: TRBJ2-7; d_call: .; clone_size: .; v_call: TRBV10-3; cdr3_nt: TGTGCCATCAGTGCATCCGGGGACTACGAGCAGTACTTC; cdr3_aa: CAISASGDYEQYF
j_call: TRBJ1-6; d_call: TRBD1; clone_size: .; v_call: TRBV3-1/TRBV3-2; cdr3_nt: TGTGCCAGCAGCCAAAACATCGGACAGGGCAATAATTCACCCCTCCACTTT; cdr3_aa: CASSQNIGQGNNSPLHF
j_call: TRBJ1-2; d_call: TRBD1; clone_size: .; v_call: TRBV19; cdr3_nt: TGTGCCAGTAGTTTCTCCGACAGGGGCGGCGGCTACACCTTC; cdr3_aa: CASSFSDRGGGYTF
j_call: TRBJ2-7; d_call: .; clone_size: .; v_call: TRBV28; cdr3_nt: TGTGCCAGCAGTTTAGCGGGGAGTAATATGTACGAGCAGTACTTC; cdr3_aa: CASSLAGSNMYEQYF
j_call: TRBJ2-1; d_call: .; clone_size: .; v_call: TRBV28; cdr3_nt: TGTGCCAGCATACACTATTTTAGTGAGCAGTTCTTC; cdr3_aa: CASIHYFSEQFF
j_call: TRBJ1-2; d_call: .; clone_size: .; v_call: TRBV2; cdr3_nt: TGTGCGGGGGAGAAGGGAGGGAACTATGGCTACACCTTC; cdr3_aa: CAGEKGGNYGYTF
j_call: TRBJ2-6; d_call: .; clone_size: .; v_call: TRBV7-6; cdr3_nt: TGTGCCAGCAGCCCCCGGTCAGGGGGGGCCAACGTCCTGACTTTC; cdr3_aa: CASSPRSGGANVLTF
j_call: TRBJ1-5; d_call: TRBD1; clone_size: .; v_call: TRBV15; cdr3_nt: TGTGCCACCAGCAGAGGACAGGGGTTAGCGCCCCAGCATTTT; cdr3_aa: CATSRGQGLAPQHF
j_call: TRBJ2-7; d_call: TRBD2; clone_size: .; v_call: TRBV10-2; cdr3_nt: TGCGCCAGCAGTGTAGCGGGAGTGGGTGAGCAGTACTTC; cdr3_aa: CASSVAGVGEQYF
j_call: TRBJ2-7; d_call: .; clone_size: .; v_call: TRBV6-1; cdr3_nt: TGTGCCAGCAGTGAAGCGGGAGGAAGCTCCTACGAGCAGTACTTC; cdr3_aa: CASSEAGGSSYEQYF
j_call: TRBJ1-3; d_call: .; clone_size: .; v_call: TRBV6-5; cdr3_nt: TGTGCCAGCAGTTACGGGCAGCCATTCTCTGGAAACACCATATATTTT; cdr3_aa: CASSYGQPFSGNTIYF
j_call: TRBJ2-5; d_call: TRBD2; clone_size: .; v_call: TRBV11-2; cdr3_nt: TGTGCCAGCAAGAGCGGGGGGGCAGAGACCCAGTACTTC; cdr3_aa: CASKSGGAETQYF
j_call: TRBJ2-5; d_call: TRBD2; clone_size: .; v_call: TRBV7-2; cdr3_nt: TGTGCCAGCAGCCGGGACTATATGGAAGAGACCCAGTACTTC; cdr3_aa: CASSRDYMEETQYF
j_call: TRBJ1-1; d_call: .; clone_size: .; v_call: TRBV19; cdr3_nt: TGTGCCAGTAGACCCCGAACAGCGAACACTGAAGCTTTCTTT; cdr3_aa: CASRPRTANTEAFF
j_call: TRBJ2-2; d_call: TRBD1; clone_size: .; v_call: TRBV3-1/TRBV3-2; cdr3_nt: TGTGCCAGCAGAAGACAGGGTTGGACCGGGGAGCTGTTTTTT; cdr3_aa: CASRRQGWTGELFF
j_call: TRBJ1-2; d_call: .; clone_size: .; v_call: TRBV5-4; cdr3_nt: TGTGCCAGCAGCTTGGGAGGAGACTATGGCTACACCTTC; cdr3_aa: CASSLGGDYGYTF
j_call: TRBJ2-1; d_call: .; clone_size: .; v_call: TRBV28; cdr3_nt: TGTGCCAGCAGTCGCCAAGGGGGGGCCTCGTTCTTC; cdr3_aa: CASSRQGGASFF
j_call: TRBJ2-5; d_call: TRBD2; clone_size: .; v_call: TRBV5-1; cdr3_nt: TGCGCCAGCAGCTCGACTAGCGGGGGAGGAAACCAGTACTTC; cdr3_aa: CASSSTSGGGNQYF
j_call: TRBJ2-7; d_call: .; clone_size: .; v_call: TRBV21-1; cdr3_nt: TGTGCCAGCCCCTGGTTCCTAGCTTGCCACGAGCAGTACTTC; cdr3_aa: CASPWFLACHEQYF
j_call: TRBJ2-5; d_call: TRBD2; clone_size: .; v_call: TRBV7-7; cdr3_nt: TGTGCTAGCAGCTTAAACGGCGGCGGGGGGATTCAAGAGACCCAGTACTTC; cdr3_aa: CASSLNGGGGIQETQYF
j_call: TRBJ2-5; d_call: TRBD2; clone_size: .; v_call: TRBV5-1; cdr3_nt: TGCGCCAGCAGCTTGGCGATAGCGGGAGAGGGAGAGACCCAGTACTTC; cdr3_aa: CASSLAIAGEGETQYF
j_call: TRBJ1-2; d_call: .; clone_size: .; v_call: TRBV11-3; cdr3_nt: TGTGCCAGCAGCCTTCGCCCCGGAGGCAGGGGTTTAGGCTACACCTTC; cdr3_aa: CASSLRPGGRGLGYTF
j_call: TRBJ1-2; d_call: .; clone_size: .; v_call: TRBV14; cdr3_nt: TGTGCCAGCAGCCGTGACTCTTTCCAGGGCTACACCTTC; cdr3_aa: CASSRDSFQGYTF
j_call: TRBJ1-6; d_call: TRBD1; clone_size: .; v_call: TRBV7-8; cdr3_nt: TGTGCCAGCAGCCAATTAGGGGGACAGGGGAATTCACCCCTCCACTTT; cdr3_aa: CASSQLGGQGNSPLHF
j_call: TRBJ2-2; d_call: TRBD2; clone_size: .; v_call: TRBV7-2; cdr3_nt: TGTGCCAGCAGCTTACAGGCGGGGGCGAACACCGGGGAGCTGTTTTTT; cdr3_aa: CASSLQAGANTGELFF
j_call: TRBJ1-6; d_call: .; clone_size: once; v_call: TRBV7-9; cdr3_nt: TGTGCCAGCAGCACACACAGGGATCAGGGAAATTCACCCCTCCACTTT; cdr3_aa: CASSTHRDQGNSPLHF
j_call: TRBJ2-2; d_call: TRBD1; clone_size: once; v_call: TRBV19; cdr3_nt: TGTGCCAGTAGTACAGGGACAGCTCCGAACACCGGGGAGCTGTTTTTT; cdr3_aa: CASSTGTAPNTGELFF
j_call: TRBJ2-7; d_call: TRBD1; clone_size: once; v_call: TRBV27; cdr3_nt: TGTGCCAGCAGTTTATCCCCCCCCGACAGGGTGAGGGTTTACGAGCAGTACTTC; cdr3_aa: CASSLSPPDRVRVYEQYF
j_call: TRBJ2-7; d_call: .; clone_size: .; v_call: TRBV20-1; cdr3_nt: TGCAGTGCTAGTGACCGGGACTGGAGCTCCTACGAGCAGTACTTC; cdr3_aa: CSASDRDWSSYEQYF
j_call: TRBJ2-7; d_call: TRBD2; clone_size: .; v_call: TRBV27; cdr3_nt: TGTGCCAGCAGCCTCGGGTCTAGCGGAGCCTACGAGCAGTACTTC; cdr3_aa: CASSLGSSGAYEQYF
j_call: TRBJ2-5; d_call: TRBD1; clone_size: few; v_call: TRBV11-3; cdr3_nt: TGTGCCAGCAGCGTCAGACAGGGGAGTGGAGAGACCCAGTACTTC; cdr3_aa: CASSVRQGSGETQYF
j_call: TRBJ1-2; d_call: .; clone_size: .; v_call: TRBV18; cdr3_nt: TGTGCCAGCTCACCACCTTCGGCTAACTATGGCTACACCTTC; cdr3_aa: CASSPPSANYGYTF
j_call: TRBJ2-5; d_call: TRBD1; clone_size: .; v_call: TRBV19; cdr3_nt: TGTGCCAGTAGTATAGGAGGGACAGGGGGCGAAGAGACCCAGTACTTC; cdr3_aa: CASSIGGTGGEETQYF
j_call: TRBJ1-5; d_call: TRBD1; clone_size: .; v_call: TRBV27; cdr3_nt: TGTGCCAGCAGTCGGGACAGTCTTTCTAAAGGCAATCAGCCCCAGCATTTT; cdr3_aa: CASSRDSLSKGNQPQHF
j_call: TRBJ1-2; d_call: TRBD1; clone_size: .; v_call: TRBV5-1; cdr3_nt: TGCGCCAGCAGCTTGGCCTCGGGACAGAACTATGGCTACACCTTC; cdr3_aa: CASSLASGQNYGYTF
j_call: TRBJ1-5; d_call: TRBD1; clone_size: once; v_call: TRBV6-5; cdr3_nt: TGTGCCAGCAGTTGGGGACAGACAAGTAATAATCAGCCCCAGCATTTT; cdr3_aa: CASSWGQTSNNQPQHF